A few counts support the clone carrying this T cell receptor (beta chain). Its antigen is not known. This sample is drawn from a study of beta chain features in type 1 diabetes. Study summary: Age, gender and cell yields were alike across patients and healthy donors.

The investigators reverse transcribed all of the isolated RNA, so they sequenced expressed TCRB transcripts. Profiled with immunoSEQ multiplex PCR; TCRdb holds only in-frame clones, not every one. This table holds 350,000 or so clones, roughly 21% found once. General study points: Whether HLA type influences TCRB rearrangement remained unresolved here. The study found fewer insertions and more deletions at VDJ junctions in type 1 diabetes patients. A closer apparent resemblance between naive, central memory and Treg TCRB repertoires was seen in patients than in healthy donors.

CDR3 length: 15 amino acids. Germline V gene lookup returns CDR1 MGHRA and CDR2 YSYEKL. V was shortened by 6 bases and J by 2 bases, with 16 bases between the two germline ends. The gene calls are TRBV4-1 and TRBJ1-1; TRBD1 is a possible D gene (6 bases). Sequencing was performed on naive CD4+ T cells from blood. The clonotype was recovered from a woman younger than 35 in good health. The CDR3: CASRIRQDLNTEAFF. The CDR3 bases are TGCGCCAGCAGGATTAGACAGGACCTTAACACTGAAGCTTTCTTT.